A selection of T cell receptor beta chains follows, all from one sample in a study of EBV T-cell therapy then PD-1 blockade in nasopharyngeal carcinoma. This table comes from immunoSEQ multiplex PCR, and its TCRdb copy is limited to in-frame clones, with some not included. Of some 20,000 clones listed, under 90% were seen once; the top ten hold approximately 30%. Their cognate antigens are unknown. Sequencing used CD8+ T cells from blood, obtained at roughly day 67 from a patient whose treatment included autologous EBV-specific T cells and nivolumab. Receptors originate from a man between 40 and 49 years old with nasopharyngeal carcinoma. Each CDR3 is given with its conserved first and last residue. Fields, in order: D gene, CDR3 length, V gene, J gene, clone size, CDR3 DNA, CDR3 protein. A D gene is named only where the DNA matches it firmly. A clone size is listed for some rows: how often the clone was seen (once, few, many), or a class if it is expanded.

TRBD1	17	TRBV4-1	TRBJ2-7	NA	TGCGCCAGCAGCCAAGAAAGGTCGGGGACAGGATCCTACGAGCAGTACTTC	CASSQERSGTGSYEQYF
TRBD1	14	TRBV30	TRBJ1-1	NA	TGTGCCTGGGAGGCAGGACAGGGCGGCACTGAAGCTTTCTTT	CAWEAGQGGTEAFF
TRBD1	19	TRBV11-3	TRBJ1-6	few	TGTGCCAGCAGCGGATCTGGGGACAGAGTTTTTACCTATAATTCACCCCTCCACTTT	CASSGSGDRVFTYNSPLHF
NA	16	TRBV9	TRBJ1-3	NA	TGTGCCAGCAGCGTAGAGGACAGTCCCTCTGGAAACACCATATATTTT	CASSVEDSPSGNTIYF
NA	11	TRBV4-3	TRBJ2-7	NA	TGCGCGACCTCCGGATCCTACGAGCAGTACTTC	CATSGSYEQYF
NA	16	TRBV19	TRBJ1-5	NA	TGTGCCAGTAGTGAAGGGGCTGAGGTAGGCAATCAGCCCCAGCATTTT	CASSEGAEVGNQPQHF
TRBD2	20	TRBV27	TRBJ2-7	NA	TGTGCCAGCAGTTTATTGCCACCGGGACTAGCGGGGGGGTTCTCCTACGAGCAGTACTTC	CASSLLPPGLAGGFSYEQYF
NA	12	TRBV7-9	TRBJ1-4	NA	TGTGCCAGCAGCCAAGACAGGCTACAACTGTTTTTT	CASSQDRLQLFF
TRBD1	15	TRBV5-1	TRBJ1-3	NA	TGCGCCAGCAGCCTCAGGGGGCGCCGAGGAAACACCATATATTTT	CASSLRGRRGNTIYF
NA	16	TRBV5-1	TRBJ1-3	NA	TGCGCCAGCAGCTTGGTAGGAGGGAGCTCTGGAAACACCATATATTTT	CASSLVGGSSGNTIYF
TRBD1	15	TRBV6-5	TRBJ2-3	few	TGTGCCAGCAGCTCCGGGACAGGGGTCACAGATACGCAGTATTTT	CASSSGTGVTDTQYF
NA	17	TRBV7-9	TRBJ2-1	NA	TGTGCCAGCAGGCACAAGACGGAAAGGAGCTCCTACAATGAGCAGTTCTTC	CASRHKTERSSYNEQFF
TRBD1	12	TRBV27	TRBJ2-2	medium-sized	TGTGCCAGCACAGGACAGGACGGGGAGCTGTTTTTT	CASTGQDGELFF
NA	15	TRBV4-3	TRBJ2-7	NA	TGCGCCAGCAGCCAAGATTGGGGGATCATTTACGAGCAGTACTTC	CASSQDWGIIYEQYF
NA	15	TRBV2	TRBJ2-5	NA	TGTGCCAGCAGTGAGGCATTTAGGCCTCAAGAGACCCAGTACTTC	CASSEAFRPQETQYF
NA	12	TRBV4-3	TRBJ1-3	NA	TGCGCCAGCAGCCCAGGGGGAAACACCATATATTTT	CASSPGGNTIYF
NA	15	TRBV4-1	TRBJ2-1	NA	TGCGCCAGCAGCCAAGCCCCGGTCCAAGGTAATGAGCAGTTCTTC	CASSQAPVQGNEQFF
NA	14	TRBV9	TRBJ2-2	NA	TGTGCCAGCAGCGCCGGGGGAAACACCGGGGAGCTGTTTTTT	CASSAGGNTGELFF
NA	13	TRBV4-3	TRBJ1-4	NA	TGCGCCAGCAGCCAAGGGGGACTGAGCCCACTGTTTTTT	CASSQGGLSPLFF
NA	14	TRBV9	TRBJ2-1	NA	TGTGCCAGCAGCGCCCGAAGGGCGGGTAATGAGCAGTTCTTC	CASSARRAGNEQFF
NA	13	TRBV6-2/TRBV6-3	TRBJ2-1	NA	TGTGCCGGCAGTTACAACAGCTACAATGAGCAGTTCTTC	CAGSYNSYNEQFF
TRBD1	16	TRBV7-2	TRBJ1-6	NA	TGTGCCAGCAGCTTAGGGGTGGGGACAGGGGTTCGGCCCCTCCACTTT	CASSLGVGTGVRPLHF
NA	15	TRBV9	TRBJ1-1	NA	TGTGCCAGCAGCGTAGCGGAGGGGGGGGGCACTGAAGCTTTCTTT	CASSVAEGGGTEAFF
NA	14	TRBV14	TRBJ1-6	NA	TGTGCCAGCAGCCAGGGGCAGGGCGGCTCACCCCTCCACTTT	CASSQGQGGSPLHF
NA	16	TRBV7-2	TRBJ1-2	NA	TGTGCCAGCAGCCCATATGGTGGGTCGATGGGCTATGGCTACACCTTC	CASSPYGGSMGYGYTF